Presented here are 9 T cell receptor beta chains from one specimen sequenced in a study of PD-1 blockade in classical Hodgkin lymphoma. Every one of the patients relapsed after autologous stem cell transplantation (brentuximab vedotin exposure was variable). Data came from immunoSEQ multiplex PCR; TCRdb stores just in-frame clones and leaves some out. The sample consists of about 23,000 clones, over 60% of them appearing once. The source was peripheral blood mononuclear cells (PBMCs), collected at baseline. These receptors came from a human donor with classical Hodgkin lymphoma.

This clone was found a few times. V and J are TRBV7-8 and TRBJ2-4; 13 bases are a match to TRBD2. V lost 4 bases and J lost 5; bases outside the gene matches: 5. Germline loops: CDR1 SGHVS, CDR2 FQNEAQ. This CDR3 spans 16 amino acids. In nucleotides, the CDR3 is TGTGCCAGCAGCTCCTGGACTAGCGGGAGACAAAACATTCAGTACTTC. Protein sequence: CASSSWTSGRQNIQYF.

By sample share, this clone is medium-sized. The chain carries TRBV4-1 and TRBJ1-2, with 7 bases matching TRBD1. CDR1 is MGHRA, CDR2 YSYEKL, per germline. The junction had 19 bases not matched to a gene; V was cut back by 3 bases and J by 6 bases. The CDR3 runs to 18 residues. In DNA form, the CDR3 reads TGCGCCAGCAGCCAGGAGGCGGTGACAGGGCCTTGGGGGAATGGCTACACCTTC. Translating gives CASSQEAVTGPWGNGYTF.

J is TRBJ2-3 and V is TRBV18; TRBD1 matches at 9 bases. Per the germline V gene, CDR1 is KGHSH and CDR2 is LQKENI. This CDR3 has 15 amino acids. J was trimmed by 1 base and V by 6 bases; bases with no gene match: 5. The DNA of the CDR3 is TGTGCCAGCTCCCTGGGACAGGGTGGCACAGATACGCAGTATTTT. This encodes CASSLGQGGTDTQYF.

This clone was detected only a few times. The chain employs TRBV2 and TRBJ1-1, with D possibly TRBD1 on 5 matching bases. The V and J ends lost 2 bases and 4 bases respectively, with 14 bases between them. The CDR3 has 15 amino acids. The V gene's germline CDR1 is SNHLY and CDR2 FYNNEI. In nucleotides, the CDR3 is TGTGCCAGCAGTGAATGGGATGGGGGAGGCACTGAAGCTTTCTTT. Its protein is CASSEWDGGGTEAFF.

The chain links TRBV6-5 to TRBJ1-2; 9 bases map to TRBD1. Germline V gene sequence: CDR1 MNHEY, CDR2 SVGAGI. After removal of 6 bases from V and 4 bases from J, the junction contained 9 bases not matched to a gene. This CDR3 is built from 15 residues. CDR3 in DNA: TGTGCCAGCAGCCGATACACAGGGGGCATCTATGGCTACACCTTC. It translates to CASSRYTGGIYGYTF.

The rearrangement joins TRBV27 to TRBJ2-1; TRBD2 agrees at 9 bases. There are 16 residues in the CDR3. The germline gives CDR1 MNHEY, CDR2 SMNVEV (reference sequence). Unmatched junction bases numbered 8, after V lost 2 bases and J lost 6 bases. CDR3 DNA sequence: TGTGCCAGCAGTTTACGTTGGCTAGCGGGGCCCAATGAGCAGTTCTTC. Its protein is CASSLRWLAGPNEQFF.

This clone was found once. The rearrangement links TRBV6-5 to TRBJ1-5; D remains ambiguous. V lost 4 bases, J lost 4 bases, and 14 bases lay in between. The CDR3 is 15 residues long. Germline V gene sequence: CDR1 MNHEY, CDR2 SVGAGI. The CDR3 sequence is CASSSLIGLNQPQHF. In DNA form, the CDR3 reads TGTGCCAGCAGTTCACTCATAGGGTTAAATCAGCCCCAGCATTTT.

CDR3 coding DNA: TGTGCCAGCAGCATCCGAGACACGATGGAGTTAAGTAACGAGCAGTACTTC. Protein: CASSIRDTMELSNEQYF. The chain couples TRBV7-9 to TRBJ2-7; D gene uncertain. The CDR3 spans 17 residues. CDR1 and CDR2 from the germline V gene are SEHNR and FQNEAQ (reference sequence). V lost 5 bases and J lost 5, with 25 bases in between.

The chain carries TRBV19 and TRBJ1-5, with 7 positions matching TRBD1. Germline V gene lookup returns CDR1 LNHDA and CDR2 SQIVND (reference sequence). V dropped 5 bases and J dropped 8; count of bases not matched to a gene: 6. The CDR3 covers 13 residues. The chain's CDR3 is CASSYLQGKPQHF. The CDR3 DNA is TGTGCCAGTAGTTACTTACAGGGGAAGCCCCAGCATTTT.